The rows below give T cell receptor beta chains drawn from one sample of a study of beta chain features in type 1 diabetes. The table came from immunoSEQ multiplex PCR; TCRdb's copy has only in-frame clones and leaves some out. Counted here are approximately 400,000 clones, approximately 16% occurring once; the ten biggest clones make up under 0.02%. Specimen: naive CD4+ T cells from blood. These receptors were obtained from a woman under 30 in good health. The CDR3 runs from the conserved cysteine through the conserved F or W. The order of the fields is V gene, clone size, D gene, J gene, CDR3 DNA, CDR3 protein. D genes are given only for firm matches. Where a row states a size, it is once, few, many or the class of an expanded clone; other rows omit it.

V: TRBV27; size: few; D: .; J: TRBJ2-7; DNA: TGTGCCAGCAGCCTTCTCGGGGGTTACGAGCAGTACTTC; CDR3: CASSLLGGYEQYF
V: TRBV18; size: few; D: TRBD2; J: TRBJ2-1; DNA: TGTGCCAGCTCATTAGTTAGCGGGAGGGCCGGTACTGAGCAGTTCTTC; CDR3: CASSLVSGRAGTEQFF
V: TRBV28; size: few; D: TRBD1; J: TRBJ1-5; DNA: TGTGCCAGCAGTTCAACCGGGACAGGCAATCAGCCCCAGCATTTT; CDR3: CASSSTGTGNQPQHF
V: TRBV30; size: few; D: TRBD1; J: TRBJ1-1; DNA: TGTGCCTGGGAGACCGGACAGGGGAGCAACACTGAAGCTTTCTTT; CDR3: CAWETGQGSNTEAFF
V: TRBV7-9; size: few; D: TRBD1; J: TRBJ2-5; DNA: TGTGCCAGCAGCGTCCGGGACAGGTTAGAGACCCAGTACTTC; CDR3: CASSVRDRLETQYF
V: TRBV5-4; size: .; D: TRBD2; J: TRBJ2-7; DNA: TGTGCCAGCAGCTCTCAGACTAGCGGCTATTCCTACGAGCAGTACTTC; CDR3: CASSSQTSGYSYEQYF
V: TRBV5-1; size: few; D: TRBD1; J: TRBJ2-1; DNA: TGCGCCAGCAGCTCTCAGGGGGCCTCCTACAATGAGCAGTTCTTC; CDR3: CASSSQGASYNEQFF
V: TRBV29-1; size: few; D: .; J: TRBJ1-2; DNA: TGCAGCGTTACAGGTAGAGCTAACTATGGCTACACCTTC; CDR3: CSVTGRANYGYTF
V: TRBV5-4; size: .; D: .; J: TRBJ2-1; DNA: TGTGCCAGCAGCCCGAGTAGAGCAAGCTCCTACAATGAGCAGTTCTTC; CDR3: CASSPSRASSYNEQFF
V: TRBV6-1; size: .; D: .; J: TRBJ1-2; DNA: TGTGCCAGCAGTGAATTCCTCCAGGGCGGCTATGGCTACACCTTC; CDR3: CASSEFLQGGYGYTF
V: TRBV7-9; size: once; D: TRBD1; J: TRBJ2-3; DNA: TGTGCCAGCAGCATACGGACAGGGTTAGGAGATACGCAGTATTTT; CDR3: CASSIRTGLGDTQYF
V: TRBV21-1; size: .; D: .; J: TRBJ2-7; DNA: TGTGCCAGCAGCATCAGTAGGGGCCACGAGCAGTACTTC; CDR3: CASSISRGHEQYF
V: TRBV7-9; size: few; D: .; J: TRBJ2-7; DNA: TGTGCCAGCAACGATTGGGGGGACGGGGAGCAGTACTTC; CDR3: CASNDWGDGEQYF
V: TRBV30; size: few; D: .; J: TRBJ2-5; DNA: TGTGCCTGGAGTGTAGGCAGGGTAGAGACCCAGTACTTC; CDR3: CAWSVGRVETQYF
V: TRBV29-1; size: .; D: TRBD2; J: TRBJ2-7; DNA: TGCAGCGTCGCGCGGGAGTATAAATACGAGCAGTACTTC; CDR3: CSVAREYKYEQYF
V: TRBV5-1; size: few; D: .; J: TRBJ2-6; DNA: TGCGCCAGCACCCAGGGGACTGGGGCCAACGTCCTGACTTTC; CDR3: CASTQGTGANVLTF
V: TRBV30; size: .; D: .; J: TRBJ1-2; DNA: TGTGCCTGGAGTGTGGTTGTGACCATGGGAGATGGCTACACCTTC; CDR3: CAWSVVVTMGDGYTF
V: TRBV19; size: .; D: .; J: TRBJ2-3; DNA: TGTGCCAGTACCCAGGGGAGCACAGATACGCAGTATTTT; CDR3: CASTQGSTDTQYF
V: TRBV30; size: few; D: TRBD1; J: TRBJ1-2; DNA: TGTGCCTGGAGTGTATACGGGACAGGGTCGGGCTACACCTTC; CDR3: CAWSVYGTGSGYTF
V: TRBV30; size: .; D: .; J: TRBJ1-5; DNA: TGTGCCTGGAGACTTCCGGCGTCGGGTCAGCCCCAGCATTTT; CDR3: CAWRLPASGQPQHF
V: TRBV7-9; size: few; D: TRBD1; J: TRBJ1-1; DNA: TGTGCCAGTCGCCCCTTATCAGGGGGCGCGGGGAACACTGAAGCTTTCTTT; CDR3: CASRPLSGGAGNTEAFF
V: TRBV7-8; size: .; D: TRBD2; J: TRBJ2-3; DNA: TGTGCCAGCAGCTTGGGACTAGCGGATATGGGTACGCAGTATTTT; CDR3: CASSLGLADMGTQYF
V: TRBV7-9; size: .; D: .; J: TRBJ1-1; DNA: TGTGCCAGCAGCAGGACAGTAAACACTGAAGCTTTCTTT; CDR3: CASSRTVNTEAFF
V: TRBV18; size: few; D: TRBD1; J: TRBJ1-1; DNA: TGTGCCAGCTCACCACAGCAGGGGGAGAGCACTGAAGCTTTCTTT; CDR3: CASSPQQGESTEAFF
V: TRBV28; size: .; D: .; J: TRBJ1-1; DNA: TGTGCCAGCAGTTTTACGGTGAACACTGAAGCTTTCTTT; CDR3: CASSFTVNTEAFF
V: TRBV9; size: .; D: TRBD1; J: TRBJ2-5; DNA: TGTGCCAGCGGCTGGACAGGAGACGGTTCGACCCAGTACTTC; CDR3: CASGWTGDGSTQYF
V: TRBV30; size: .; D: .; J: TRBJ2-7; DNA: TGTGCCTGGAGTAGCCACGAAGAGCAGTACTTC; CDR3: CAWSSHEEQYF
V: TRBV21-1; size: .; D: .; J: TRBJ1-1; DNA: TGTGCCAGCACCCCTGGGGGGGGCTTGGGCACTGAAGCTTTCTTT; CDR3: CASTPGGGLGTEAFF
V: TRBV7-9; size: few; D: TRBD1; J: TRBJ2-6; DNA: TGTGCCAGCAGCTTAGAATTCAGGGGGACTGGGGCCAACGTCCTGACTTTC; CDR3: CASSLEFRGTGANVLTF
V: TRBV7-9; size: once; D: .; J: TRBJ1-2; DNA: TGTGCCAGTACGCCCAGAATAACCTTATCTGGCTACACCTTC; CDR3: CASTPRITLSGYTF
V: TRBV29-1; size: few; D: .; J: TRBJ2-1; DNA: TGCAGCGTTGAAATTCGAAGAGGTCCGGGGCAGTTCTTC; CDR3: CSVEIRRGPGQFF
V: TRBV4-1; size: .; D: TRBD2; J: TRBJ2-7; DNA: TGCGCCAGCAGCCAAGACCCTATAGCGGGAACCTACGAGCAGTACTTC; CDR3: CASSQDPIAGTYEQYF
V: TRBV19; size: .; D: .; J: TRBJ2-2; DNA: TGTGCCAGTAGTAGGAGCGAGGTCGCGAACACCGGGGAGCTGTTTTTT; CDR3: CASSRSEVANTGELFF
V: TRBV9; size: few; D: TRBD2; J: TRBJ2-7; DNA: TGTGCCAGCAGCCCTAGCGGAAGCTCCTACGAGCAGTACTTC; CDR3: CASSPSGSSYEQYF
V: TRBV6-5; size: few; D: .; J: TRBJ2-7; DNA: TGTGCCAGCAGTTACGGTGAGGTTTTACACGAGCAGTACTTC; CDR3: CASSYGEVLHEQYF
V: TRBV4-2; size: few; D: TRBD2; J: TRBJ2-7; DNA: TGTGCCAGCAGCACAGAAACTAGCGGCCATAGCCCCTACGAGCAGTACTTC; CDR3: CASSTETSGHSPYEQYF
V: TRBV19; size: .; D: TRBD2; J: TRBJ2-1; DNA: TGTGCCAGTAGCAGCGGGGATAGCTCCTACAATGAGCAGTTCTTC; CDR3: CASSSGDSSYNEQFF
V: TRBV27; size: once; D: TRBD1; J: TRBJ2-5; DNA: TGTGCCAGCAGGAAGACAGGGGCAGAGACCCAGTACTTC; CDR3: CASRKTGAETQYF
V: TRBV6-5; size: few; D: .; J: TRBJ2-2; DNA: TGTGCCAGCAGTTTCCTAACCGGGGAGCTGTTTTTT; CDR3: CASSFLTGELFF
V: TRBV28; size: few; D: .; J: TRBJ1-2; DNA: TGTGCCAGCAGCTATCGCCCGTTTGGCGGATTCTATGGCTACACCTTC; CDR3: CASSYRPFGGFYGYTF
V: TRBV28; size: .; D: .; J: TRBJ2-1; DNA: TGTGCCAGCAAACAAGAGGGTGAGCAGTTCTTC; CDR3: CASKQEGEQFF
V: TRBV6-4; size: .; D: .; J: TRBJ1-1; DNA: TGTGCCAGCAGCGCCAACCCAGGAGGACCGAACACTGAAGCTTTCTTT; CDR3: CASSANPGGPNTEAFF
V: TRBV6-5; size: .; D: .; J: TRBJ2-1; DNA: TGTGCCAGCAGTTACGCGGACTCATCGGATGAGCAGTTCTTC; CDR3: CASSYADSSDEQFF
V: TRBV7-9; size: .; D: .; J: TRBJ1-1; DNA: TGTGCCTTCAGGATCCTGAACACTGAAGCTTTCTTT; CDR3: CAFRILNTEAFF
V: TRBV29-1; size: .; D: TRBD2; J: TRBJ2-3; DNA: TGCAGCGTTGACAGGACTAGCGTCGCAGATACGCAGTATTTT; CDR3: CSVDRTSVADTQYF
V: TRBV4-3; size: few; D: TRBD2; J: TRBJ2-7; DNA: TGCGCCAGCAGCCAGGGTCTAGCGGAGCCGCCTTACGAGCAGTACTTC; CDR3: CASSQGLAEPPYEQYF
V: TRBV18; size: few; D: TRBD1; J: TRBJ2-7; DNA: TGTGCCAGCTCATCGGGACAGTCCTACGAGCAGTACTTC; CDR3: CASSSGQSYEQYF
V: TRBV5-4; size: .; D: TRBD2; J: TRBJ2-1; DNA: TGTGCCAGCAGCCCACCTAGCGGGGGGTACAATGAGCAGTTCTTC; CDR3: CASSPPSGGYNEQFF
V: TRBV20-1; size: .; D: .; J: TRBJ2-7; DNA: TGCAGTGCCCTTAGAGCCTACGAGCAGTACTTC; CDR3: CSALRAYEQYF
V: TRBV29-1; size: few; D: TRBD2; J: TRBJ2-7; DNA: TGCAGCGCTTACACCCTAGCGGGGGGTACCTACGAGCAGTACTTC; CDR3: CSAYTLAGGTYEQYF